The 27 T cell receptor beta chains given below trace back to one sample, sequenced in a study of shared clonotypes between healthy human individuals. Only in-frame clones appear in the TCRdb table, and some are missing; sequencing was by immunoSEQ multiplex PCR. The sample shows 2,500,000 or so clones, 90% to 95% of them seen only once. The sample taken for sequencing was naive CD4+ T cells from PBMCs. Subset of the sample: CD45RA+ positively selected. These receptors came from a man aged 18 to 30 in good health. Some clones in this sample may be carry-over from other donors' samples.

This chain uses TRBV6-6 with TRBJ1-2, with 11 bases fitting TRBD1. The germline gives CDR1 MNHNY, CDR2 SVGAGI (reference sequence). The V segment lost 4 bases and the J segment 4 bases; nucleotides outside the gene matches: 8. The CDR3 extends over 16 amino acids. The CDR3 loop reads CASSSSLGQGGYGYTF. The CDR3 DNA sequence: TGTGCCAGCAGTTCATCCTTGGGACAGGGGGGCTATGGCTACACCTTC.

As DNA, the CDR3 is TGCAGCGTGCATACCGGGACGGCCAAAAACATTCAGTACTTC. Translating it yields CSVHTGTAKNIQYF. This chain uses TRBV29-1 with TRBJ2-4; D could derive from TRBD1 or TRBD2 (5 bases each). The CDR3 contains 14 residues. V lost 6 bases and J lost 1, with 13 bases in between. The germline gives CDR1 SQVTM, CDR2 ANQGSEA.

This rearrangement joins TRBV20-1 to TRBJ2-1; D is ambiguous. CDR1 and CDR2 from the germline V gene are DFQATT and SNEGSKA (reference sequence). V was pared by 3 bases and J by 13 bases, with 7 bases between. The CDR3 extends over 9 amino acids. CDR3 region: CSASPFQFF. CDR3 bases: TGCAGTGCTAGTCCGTTTCAGTTCTTC.

The rearrangement joins TRBV10-3 to TRBJ2-1, with 8 positions matching TRBD2. Trimming at V came to 4 bases and at J to 9 bases, leaving 11 bases not matched to a gene. This CDR3 comprises 15 residues. CDR1 and CDR2 (germline): ENHRY, SYGVKD. The DNA of the CDR3 is TGTGCCATCAGTGGTGGACCCCAACGGGGGGGTGAGCAGTTCTTC. This gives the protein CAISGGPQRGGEQFF.

In its sample, this clone was seen once. This same CDR3 is encoded by further DNA sequences in the sample. The chain recombines TRBV7-3 with TRBJ1-2; TRBD1 matches 9 bases. The CDR3 is made up of 13 amino acids. V dropped 5 bases and J dropped 8; count of bases not matched to a gene: 6. Germline values: CDR1 SGHTA, CDR2 FQGTGA. For the CDR3, the DNA is TGTGCCAGCAGCCCCGGGACAGGGAGCGGCTACACCTTC. Its protein is CASSPGTGSGYTF.

V gene TRBV5-4 combines with J gene TRBJ1-6; perhaps TRBD1 as D (6 bases). Germline assignment: CDR1 SGHNT and CDR2 YYREEE (reference sequence). Trimming took off 3 bases at V and 9 bases at J, with 16 bases between the two ends. The CDR3 covers 15 residues. CDR3 residues: CASSSGRDNFSPLHF. The CDR3 DNA is TGTGCCAGCAGCTCGGGCCGGGACAACTTTTCACCCCTCCACTTT.

V gene TRBV7-3 combines with J gene TRBJ2-7; TRBD2 agrees at 11 bases. V lost 2 bases, J lost 0 bases, and 9 bases stayed unmatched. There are 18 residues in the CDR3. Germline CDR1 and CDR2: SGHTA and FQGTGA. CDR3 nucleotide sequence: TGTGCCAGCAGCTTACTCGGGCTAGCGGGAGGACCCTCCTACGAGCAGTACTTC. Amino acids: CASSLLGLAGGPSYEQYF.

V is TRBV7-2 and J is TRBJ2-1; 8 bases match TRBD2. The V segment lost 3 bases and the J segment 4 bases; nucleotides outside the gene matches: 8. This CDR3 region has 16 residues. Germline lookup yields CDR1 SGHTA and CDR2 FQGNSA. Here the CDR3 reads CASSFTAGGAYNEQFF. CDR3 nucleotide sequence: TGTGCCAGCAGCTTTACGGCGGGAGGCGCGTACAATGAGCAGTTCTTC.

This chain joins TRBV2 and TRBJ2-3, with 11 bases aligning to TRBD2. V was clipped by 10 bases and J by 2 bases; unmatched bases: 5. The CDR3 is 14 amino acids. Germline values: CDR1 SNHLY, CDR2 FYNNEI. CDR3 region: CATGTSGLTDTQYF. DNA of the CDR3: TGTGCCACCGGGACTAGCGGTCTCACAGATACGCAGTATTTT.

The genes are TRBV2 and TRBJ2-7; D uncertain. Trimming removed 5 bases at V and 1 base at J, with 12 bases between. Germline assignment: CDR1 SNHLY and CDR2 FYNNEI. This CDR3 is built from 14 residues. CDR3 DNA sequence: TGTGCCAGCAGTTGGGATTACACTTCCTACGAGCAGTACTTC. Its protein is CASSWDYTSYEQYF.

The chain joins TRBV7-3 to TRBJ2-1, with 8 nucleotides matching TRBD2. The CDR3 has 19 residues. In germline, CDR1 is SGHTA, CDR2 FQGTGA. J gave up 7 bases and V 5 bases, and 22 bases lay outside the gene matches. Written as DNA, the CDR3 is TGTGCCAGCAGCCTCTACCCCCCAGGCGGCGGGGGGACGCTGAATGAGCAGTTCTTC. Its protein product is CASSLYPPGGGGTLNEQFF.

This sequence joins TRBV6-4 and TRBJ1-2, with no clear D. The CDR3 has 14 residues. Trimming took 7 bases from V and 8 from J, leaving 20 bases between them. CDR1 is MRHNA, CDR2 SNTAGT, per germline. The DNA of the CDR3 is TGTGCCAGCAATAAGCGGGCGGTGGTAAGCGGCTACACCTTC. It encodes CASNKRAVVSGYTF.

CDR3 in DNA: TGTGCCAGCAGCTCGCTAGCGGCGGAAAATGAGCAGTTCTTC. Translated, it gives CASSSLAAENEQFF. V gene TRBV7-9 combines with J gene TRBJ2-1; 7 bases align to TRBD2. Germline V gives CDR1 SEHNR, CDR2 FQNEAQ (reference sequence). V trimming: 4 bases; J trimming: 7 bases; junction bases outside the gene matches: 7. The CDR3 is made up of 14 amino acids. Complete variable domain (other parts from reference TRBV7-9 and TRBJ2-1): DTGVSQNPRHKITKRGQNVTFRCDPISEHNRLYWYRQTLGQGPEFLTYFQNEAQLEKSRLLSDRFSAERPKGSFSTLEIQRTEQGDSAMYLCASSSLAAENEQFFGPGTRLTVL.

V usage is TRBV10-3 and J usage is TRBJ2-3; D may be TRBD1 (6 bases). Trimming removed 6 bases from V and 2 bases from J, with 18 bases in between. The CDR3 is 16 residues long. In germline, CDR1 is ENHRY, CDR2 SYGVKD. The CDR3: CAIRSPGTPNTDTQYF. The CDR3 DNA reads as TGTGCCATCAGGAGCCCCGGGACACCTAACACAGATACGCAGTATTTT.

In its sample, this clone was seen once. The V gene is TRBV5-1, the J gene TRBJ1-2; D is undetermined. Trimming cost V 5 bases and J 4 bases, with 21 bases left between them. Germline assignment: CDR1 SGHRS and CDR2 YFSETQ. This CDR3 is built from 16 residues. The CDR3 loop is CASSFRTSVAVYGYTF. In DNA, the CDR3 is TGCGCCAGCAGTTTTCGGACCTCAGTTGCAGTCTATGGCTACACCTTC.

The chain joins TRBV6-5 to TRBJ2-3; 7 nucleotides align to TRBD2. Germline-derived CDR1 and CDR2 are MNHEY and SVGAGI. Trimming cost V 7 bases and J 2 bases; bases outside gene matches: 6. This CDR3 contains 14 residues. The CDR3 sequence is CASTPGGLTDTQYF. The DNA for the CDR3 is TGTGCCAGCACCCCGGGGGGACTCACAGATACGCAGTATTTT.

A few counts support this clone. The J gene is TRBJ1-1, the V gene TRBV7-9, with no clear D. V gave up 5 bases and J gave up 4 bases, with 11 bases separating them. The germline CDR1 and CDR2 sequences are SEHNR and FQNEAQ (reference sequence). CDR3 length: 13 residues. The CDR3 coding sequence is TGTGCCAGCAGCAGATCAGGCCCCACTGAAGCTTTCTTT. It is translated as CASSRSGPTEAFF.

This sequence joins TRBV11-2 and TRBJ2-2, with TRBD2 matching over 8 bases. J lost 6 bases, V lost 5 bases, and 20 bases had no gene match. Germline V gene sequence: CDR1 SGHAT, CDR2 FQNNGV. CDR3 length equals 19 residues. The CDR3 here is CASSRRERGLVSSAGELFF. The CDR3 DNA reads as TGTGCCAGCAGCCGACGGGAGCGGGGGTTAGTTTCGTCGGCCGGGGAGCTGTTTTTT.

This chain connects TRBV19 to TRBJ2-7; the D gene could be TRBD1 or TRBD2 (6 bases each). The germline gives CDR1 LNHDA, CDR2 SQIVND (reference sequence). The CDR3 is made up of 15 amino acids. Trimming left V 6 bases short and J 3 bases short, with 18 bases between. Written as DNA, the CDR3 is TGTGCCAGTAGCCCCCGGGGGCCTCGAGTCTACGAGCAGTACTTC. It specifies CASSPRGPRVYEQYF.

This chain links TRBV4-3 with TRBJ1-5; unclear D gene. V gave up 1 base and J gave up 0 bases, with 19 bases separating them. CDR1 is LGHNA, CDR2 YSLEER, per germline. The CDR3 sequence is 19 residues long. CDR3 coding DNA: TGCGCCAGCAGCCAAGGGTACAGACGGAGATTGTATAGCAATCAGCCCCAGCATTTT. Protein: CASSQGYRRRLYSNQPQHF.

This clone was counted once. The rearrangement links TRBV19 to TRBJ2-5, with 8 bases aligning to TRBD2. Germline assignment: CDR1 LNHDA and CDR2 SQIVND (reference sequence). Losses at the gene ends were 3 bases for V and 7 bases for J; bases not matched to a gene: 7. The CDR3 contains 14 residues. CDR3 nucleotides: TGTGCCAGTAGTATTCGGGGACTAGAGGGGACCCAGTACTTC. Its protein product is CASSIRGLEGTQYF.

The CDR3 loop reads CASSLDGGSYNEQFF. The CDR3 nucleotides are TGTGCCAGCAGCCTGGACGGTGGCTCCTACAATGAGCAGTTCTTC. The chain joins TRBV4-2 to TRBJ2-1; no firm D call. Trimming shortened V by 4 bases and J by 0 bases, and 10 bases separated the two germline ends. CDR3 size: 15 residues. Germline values: CDR1 LGHNA, CDR2 YNFKEQ.

This chain uses TRBV9 with TRBJ2-3; 8 bases match TRBD2. V was clipped by 3 bases and J by 0 bases; unmatched bases: 6. Germline values: CDR1 SGDLS, CDR2 YYNGEE. CDR3 size: 16 residues. In DNA form, the CDR3 reads TGTGCCAGCAGCGGTACTAGCGGACCCAGCACAGATACGCAGTATTTT. This gives the protein CASSGTSGPSTDTQYF.

V usage is TRBV28 and J usage is TRBJ1-4, with D perhaps TRBD1 (5 bases). V was clipped by 5 bases and J by 7 bases, with 17 bases between them. Per germline, CDR1 MDHEN and CDR2 SYDVKM. The CDR3 runs 15 residues. CDR3 protein: CASSPRWGRSEKLFF. The CDR3 DNA is TGTGCCAGCAGTCCCCGCTGGGGGAGGAGTGAAAAACTGTTTTTT.

This chain connects TRBV9 to TRBJ2-7; 8 bases are shared with TRBD1. The junction had 6 bases not matched to a gene; V was cut back by 4 bases and J by 3 bases. The CDR3 consists of 14 residues. CDR1 and CDR2 from the germline V gene are SGDLS and YYNGEE. The CDR3 sequence is CASSPTGTGYEQYF. The CDR3 DNA is TGTGCCAGCAGCCCGACCGGGACAGGCTACGAGCAGTACTTC.

Notes on this clone: Other nucleotide sequences from this sample produce the same CDR3. The J gene is TRBJ2-3, the V gene TRBV18; D remains ambiguous. Per the germline V gene, CDR1 is KGHSH and CDR2 is LQKENI. Trimming pared 1 base from V and 2 bases from J, leaving 7 bases between. This CDR3 is built from 14 residues. The CDR3 coding sequence is TGTGCCAGCTCACCACTGGCGGCCACAGATACGCAGTATTTT. This sequence encodes CASSPLAATDTQYF.

The V and J genes are TRBV13 and TRBJ1-2; D is uncertain. The CDR3 has 12 residues. Germline assignment: CDR1 PRHDT and CDR2 FYEKMQ (reference sequence). V was shortened by 2 bases and J by 7 bases, with 8 bases between the two germline ends. DNA of the CDR3: TGTGCCAGCAGCTTAAGGGAGGGTGGCTACACCTTC. Encoded protein: CASSLREGGYTF.